This T cell receptor (beta chain) comes out of a study of Ad26.COV2.S vaccination and SARS-CoV-2 variants. Germline V gives CDR1 LGHDT, CDR2 YNNKEL (reference sequence). V shed 6 bases, J shed 7 bases, and the junction held 9 bases outside the gene matches. The CDR3 is 14 residues long. Generated by immunoSEQ multiplex PCR, the TCRdb table keeps only in-frame clones and is missing some. The data contain under 150,000 clones, around 86% of them seen just once; the ten biggest clones take up about 5%. This clone is a singleton in its sample. Its matching antigen is unknown. Study outcomes and limitations: Vaccine and placebo recipients had similar non-spike TCR breadth. The study found higher spike-specific TCR breadth in vaccine than placebo recipients. Substantial breadth in spike-specific CD8+ and CD4+ T cell responses was reportedly seen after vaccination. Quantification of TCR breadth and depth may have yielded underestimates of total T cell responses.

The rearrangement uses TRBV3-1 (or the pseudogene TRBV3-2) and TRBJ1-2; the match to TRBD1 covers 9 bases. The TCR originated in a human donor who had recovered from COVID-19. The input for sequencing was peripheral blood, taken after recovery from COVID-19. CDR3 residues: CASRQTGGPAGYTF. The CDR3 DNA is TGTGCCAGCAGACAAACAGGGGGCCCCGCTGGCTACACCTTC.